This TCR beta chain was documented in a study of T cells in tumors after PD-1 blockade. Study-level background: Treatment was either pembrolizumab 200 mg every 3 weeks or cemiplimab 350 mg every 2 weeks. Study conclusions and caveats: Only pre- versus post-treatment comparisons showed clonal replacement. Some novel exhausted tumor clones appeared in pre-treatment blood, suggesting peripheral recruitment.

Assay: immunoSEQ multiplex PCR; the TCRdb copy retains only in-frame clones and omits some. Here the sample spans thousands of clones, almost 70% being singletons. Germline loops: CDR1 SGDLS, CDR2 YYNGEE. CDR3 size: 14 residues. V was clipped by 2 bases and J by 5 bases; unmatched bases: 3. In the case of this clone: What it binds is not known.

Input was roughly 600 ng to 6,004 ng of genomic DNA from tumor or blood. V usage is TRBV9 and J usage is TRBJ2-2; 7 bases agree with TRBD1. The sequencing used tumor tissue, collected before anti-PD-1 treatment. This TCR derives from a human donor with basal cell carcinoma. The CDR3, as DNA: TGTGCCAGCAGCGTGGGACAGTCAACCGGGGAGCTGTTTTTT. Translating it yields CASSVGQSTGELFF.